This T cell receptor (beta chain) was identified in a study of CD8 T cells in Susac syndrome. An amount of RNA that ranged from about 0.45 to 1 ug was reverse transcribed with random hexamers. Each CDR3 protein gets one entry after TCRdb re-called the immunoSEQ multiplex PCR reads with MiXCR. The profile shows about 130,000 distinct CDR3 sequences, around 94% of them singletons. The V gene's germline CDR1 is MNHEY and CDR2 SMNVEV (reference sequence). V gave up 2 bases and J gave up 4 bases, with 6 bases separating them. The CDR3 runs 13 residues. This TCR was recovered from a human donor with Susac syndrome. The chain combines TRBV27 with TRBJ2-1; possibly TRBD1 or TRBD2 for D (5 bases each). Sequenced sample: CD8+ T cells from PBMCs. The CDR3 nucleotides read TGTGCCAGCAGTTTAGGGGGTTACAATGAGCAGTTCTTC. It specifies CASSLGGYNEQFF.